This paragraph covers one T cell receptor (beta chain) sequence. This clonotype was detected ten times or more. The specificity of this receptor is unknown. No base-level quality is on record; no much larger clone is a single base apart. Lymph node samples came from the axillary draining lymph nodes of breast cancer patients. This sample was included in a study of breast tumors, draining lymph nodes, adjacent tissues (dated by TCRdb to the mid-2010s). Background for the entire study: Breast cancer patients provided tumor, adjacent nontumor tissue and axillary lymph nodes, and the study compared the TCR beta repertoires across these three sources. The study was designed to assess the relationships and possible T-cell exchange between tumor, surrounding tissue and draining lymph node repertoires in human breast cancer.

Broader findings and caveats from the paper: A scenario in which most tumor T cells derive from the lymph node and then expand within tumor tissue was judged to be consistent with the data. T-cell repertoire diversity in tumors was found to be lower than in lymph nodes but higher than in nontumor tissue, and preferential V and J gene usage was observed. Rather than being directly demonstrated, the conclusion that tumor T cells originate in lymph nodes was presented as consistent with a hypothesis. The similarity between tumor and nontumor tissue repertoires was significantly greater in luminal-like breast cancer than in basal-like breast cancer.

The sequencer listed for this sample is Illumina HiSeq 2000. Multiplex PCR amplification was used to generate the TCR beta chain libraries. The amplified TCR beta chain products were analyzed by high-throughput sequencing. Starting from the raw public reads, TCRdb applied fastp trimming at Q25, assembled clones with MiXCR and retained in-frame beta chains. Rows with a matching CDR3 protein are joined into one entry that keeps the most common DNA and genes. The sample includes about 140,000 distinct CDR3 sequences, with 30% to 35% observed a single time. Roughly 2.2% of the sample goes to the ten largest clones. Sequenced sample: axillary lymph node tissue. This TCR came from a female donor with breast cancer. Some clones in this sample may be carry-over from other donors' samples.

The CDR3 in this case is CASSVASRGPYEQFF. The sequence in DNA is TGTGCCAGCAGCGTAGCTTCGCGGGGGCCATATGAGCAGTTCTTC. This chain is built from TRBV9 and TRBJ2-1; matching of 7 bases hints at TRBD2 as the D gene. Measured from the cysteine to the phenylalanine, the CDR3 is 15 residues long. The only DNA kept is the CDR3, 45 bases in frame from the first base. The germline ends are 15 bases apart after V is trimmed by 0 bases and J by 8 bases. CDR1 and CDR2, looked up from the germline V gene, are SGDLS and YYNGEE.